These 7 T cell receptor beta chains were sequenced from one sample in a study of OX40 agonist ivuxolimab in advanced cancers. Profiled with immunoSEQ multiplex PCR; TCRdb holds only in-frame clones, not every one. The data contain tens of thousands of clones, around 80% of them singletons. The sample was CD4+ or CD8+ T cells sorted from blood, taken in a trial of the OX40 agonist ivuxolimab. These receptors were taken from an adult with an advanced solid tumor such as melanoma, head and neck, liver or kidney cancer.

The V and J genes are TRBV19 and TRBJ2-1; D not resolved. The CDR3 has 12 residues. The V end was cut by 6 bases, the J end by 7 bases, with 10 bases between. The germline V gene encodes CDR1 LNHDA and CDR2 SQIVND (reference sequence). The CDR3 loop reads CASSPGRNEQFF. In nucleotides, the CDR3 is TGTGCCAGTAGCCCTGGCCGGAATGAGCAGTTCTTC.

This clone was observed a single time. The CDR3 DNA reads as TGTGCTAGTGGTTTGGTAGGCAGGACAAATGAGCAGTTCTTC. Translation: CASGLVGRTNEQFF. V is TRBV12-5 and J is TRBJ2-1; D perhaps matches TRBD1 (5 bases). Trimming cost V 0 bases and J 7 bases, with 10 bases left between them. Germline V gene lookup returns CDR1 LGHNT and CDR2 FRNRAP. The CDR3 spans 14 residues.

The chain has TRBV28 and TRBJ2-7, with D tentatively TRBD1 (5 bases). The V end was cut by 9 bases, the J end by 4 bases, with 16 bases between. The CDR3 has 13 amino acids. Germline CDR1 and CDR2: MDHEN and SYDVKM. CDR3 nucleotide sequence: TGTGCCAGTTACTCAGGGCAAGGGTACGAGCAGTACTTC. Translating gives CASYSGQGYEQYF.

The rearrangement links TRBV19 to TRBJ1-1; 8 bases are shared with TRBD1. CDR1 and CDR2 from the germline V gene are LNHDA and SQIVND (reference sequence). CDR3 length equals 16 residues. With 3 bases clipped from V and 7 bases from J, the junction kept 13 bases outside the gene matches. The CDR3 nucleotides are TGTGCCAGTAGTATTCATGTCCAGGGGGCTAGAAATGAAGCTTTCTTT. It translates to CASSIHVQGARNEAFF.

This chain connects TRBV5-1 to TRBJ2-7; 7 bases are a match to TRBD1. The CDR3 extends over 14 amino acids. Germline lookup yields CDR1 SGHRS and CDR2 YFSETQ. J was trimmed by 0 bases and V by 4 bases; bases with no gene match: 4. The CDR3 nucleotides read TGCGCCAGCAGCCCCGGGACAGACTCCTACGAGCAGTACTTC. Protein product: CASSPGTDSYEQYF.

This clone is a singleton in its sample. The genes are TRBV19 and TRBJ2-3; 14 bases match TRBD2. The trim removed 6 bases at V and 5 bases at J, leaving 7 bases unmatched. The germline V gene has CDR1 LNHDA and CDR2 SQIVND (reference sequence). This CDR3 comprises 16 residues. The DNA for the CDR3 is TGTGCCAGTAGAGCTGGACTAGCGGGAGGTCAAGATACGCAGTATTTT. This codes for CASRAGLAGGQDTQYF. The full variable domain, with the rest looked up from reference TRBV19 and TRBJ2-3, is DGGITQSPKYLFRKEGQNVTLSCEQNLNHDAMYWYRQDPGQGLRLIYYSQIVNDFQKGDIAEGYSVSREKKESFPLTVTSAQKNPTAFYLCASRAGLAGGQDTQYFGPGTRLTVL.

J is TRBJ1-1 and V is TRBV19; 8 bases are shared with TRBD1. The CDR3 length is 14 residues. J gave up 7 bases and V 3 bases, and 7 bases lay outside the gene matches. The germline gives CDR1 LNHDA, CDR2 SQIVND (reference sequence). As DNA, the CDR3 is TGTGCCAGTAGTATCAGCGGACAGGGTGTTGAAGCTTTCTTT. Translated, it gives CASSISGQGVEAFF.